Listed below are T cell receptor beta chains from one sample, sequenced in a study of shared clonotypes between healthy human individuals. TCRdb's copy holds only in-frame clones and misses some; the assay was immunoSEQ multiplex PCR. The sample includes some 2 million clones, 85% to 95% of them seen just once. Sequenced sample: naive CD4+ T cells sorted from blood. These TCRs come from a man aged 18 to 35 in good health. Both conserved end residues are part of each CDR3. The D gene is left open where the match is weak. Where a row states a size, it is once, few, many or the class of an expanded clone; other rows omit it.

CDR3 protein	CDR3 DNA	J gene	clone size	D gene	V gene	CDR3 length
CASSYSGPPSTDTQYF	TGTGCCAGCAGTTACTCCGGGCCGCCGAGCACAGATACGCAGTATTTT	TRBJ2-3	-	-	TRBV6-5	16
CASSYRSRGRDSPLHF	TGTGCCAGCAGTTATCGGTCCAGGGGGCGGGATTCACCCCTCCACTTT	TRBJ1-6	once	TRBD1	TRBV6-5	16
CASSFRTGKSLFF	TGTGCCAGCAGTTTCCGAACCGGGAAATCACTGTTTTTT	TRBJ1-4	-	-	TRBV28	13
CASSRNPGQVDNEQFF	TGTGCCAGCAGCCGCAACCCGGGACAGGTCGACAATGAGCAGTTCTTC	TRBJ2-1	-	TRBD1	TRBV7-9	16
CASLPQGAFSSYEQYF	TGTGCCAGCCTACCACAGGGGGCTTTTAGCTCCTACGAGCAGTACTTC	TRBJ2-7	-	TRBD1	TRBV18	16
CASSAGQSYEQYF	TGTGCCAGCTCAGCGGGACAAAGCTACGAGCAGTACTTC	TRBJ2-7	-	-	TRBV18	13
CAISEADYYGYTF	TGTGCCATCAGTGAGGCAGATTACTATGGCTACACCTTC	TRBJ1-2	-	-	TRBV10-3	13
CASSSGIGAGSPLHF	TGCGCCAGCAGCTCGGGTATCGGGGCGGGCTCACCCCTCCACTTT	TRBJ1-6	-	-	TRBV5-1	15
CASSSGQGFSYEQYF	TGTGCCAGCAGCTCCGGACAGGGGTTCTCCTACGAGCAGTACTTC	TRBJ2-7	-	TRBD1	TRBV28	15
CASSTRDRGNGYTF	TGTGCCAGTAGTACGCGGGACAGGGGGAACGGCTACACCTTC	TRBJ1-2	-	TRBD1	TRBV19	14